This T cell receptor (beta chain) derives from a study of blood T cells in healthy people across ages. Turning to the study itself: When template switching was applied, about one barcoded beta molecule was captured per two T cells.

V was cut by 0 bases and J by 1 base, with 7 bases left in between. This CDR3 has 15 residues. There are a few counts of this clonotype. A second PCR, run for roughly 7 to 12 cycles, used a sample-barcoded 5' primer plus a J-beta primer mix. TCRdb ran MiXCR on the 5' RACE reads and lists one entry per CDR3 protein. The sample holds 1,300,000 or so distinct CDR3 sequences; around 59% are singletons and the top ten take 6.5% to 8.5%. The chain is built from TRBV12-3 or TRBV12-4 and TRBJ1-5; D is uncertain. Material for sequencing was blood. The clonotype originates from a man between 18 and 29 years old in good health. CDR3 loop: CASSLAAGSNQPQHF. CDR3 nucleotide sequence: TGTGCCAGCAGTTTAGCGGCGGGAAGCAATCAGCCCCAGCATTTT.